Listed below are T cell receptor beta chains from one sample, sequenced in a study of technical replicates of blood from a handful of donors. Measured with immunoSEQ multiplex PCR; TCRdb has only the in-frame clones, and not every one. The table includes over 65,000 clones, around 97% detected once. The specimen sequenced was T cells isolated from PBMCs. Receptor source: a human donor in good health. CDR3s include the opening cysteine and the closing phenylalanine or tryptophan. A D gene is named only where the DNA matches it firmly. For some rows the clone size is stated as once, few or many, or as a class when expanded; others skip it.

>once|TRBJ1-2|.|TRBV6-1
TGTGCCAGCAGTGAAGAGCCTAACTATGGCTACACCTTC
CASSEEPNYGYTF
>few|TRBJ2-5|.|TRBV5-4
TGTGCCAGCAGCTTGGCTCCCCCAGAGACCCAGTACTTC
CASSLAPPETQYF
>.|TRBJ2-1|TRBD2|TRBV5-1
TGCGCCAGCAGCGGGACAATAGCGGGGGGGCGATACAATGAGCAGTTCTTC
CASSGTIAGGRYNEQFF
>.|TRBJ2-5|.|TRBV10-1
TGCGCCAGCGCCGGGACAGCCCAGGGAGGCCAGTACTTC
CASAGTAQGGQYF
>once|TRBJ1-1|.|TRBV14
TGTGCCAGCAGCCAAGATGCACTAGTTGTGACTGAAGCTTTCTTT
CASSQDALVVTEAFF
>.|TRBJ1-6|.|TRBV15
TGTGCCACCAGCAGAGGGTCCTTGAGCGGTTCACCCCTCCACTTT
CATSRGSLSGSPLHF
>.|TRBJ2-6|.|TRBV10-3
TGTGCCATCACCGAGGGTTCTCTCTCTGGGGCCAACGTCCTGACTTTC
CAITEGSLSGANVLTF
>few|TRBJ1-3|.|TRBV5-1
TGCGCCAGCAGCTTGGGCAGCTCTGGAAACACCATATATTTT
CASSLGSSGNTIYF
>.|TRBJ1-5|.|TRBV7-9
TGTGCCAGCAGCTTAGGGCAGGGGTCGTACAATCAGCCCCAGCATTTT
CASSLGQGSYNQPQHF
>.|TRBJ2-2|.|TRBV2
TGTGCCAGCAGTGGGACATCACCCAACACCGGGGAGCTGTTTTTT
CASSGTSPNTGELFF
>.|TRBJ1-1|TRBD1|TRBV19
TGTGCCAGTGGTCTGGGACAGGGGATCGAAGCTTTCTTT
CASGLGQGIEAFF
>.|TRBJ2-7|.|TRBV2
TGTGCCAGCGGACAGTCGCCCGGCGAGCAGTACTTC
CASGQSPGEQYF
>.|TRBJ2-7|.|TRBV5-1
TGCGCCAGCAGCGTGGGAAGGGACGGGAGCTACGAGCAGTACTTC
CASSVGRDGSYEQYF
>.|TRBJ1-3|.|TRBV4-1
TGCGCCAGCAGCCGGGAATTTGGGGGCGTCTCTGGAAACACCATATATTTT
CASSREFGGVSGNTIYF
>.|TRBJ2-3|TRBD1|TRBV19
TGTGCCAGCTCGGACAGGGAGGAAGATACGCAGTATTTT
CASSDREEDTQYF
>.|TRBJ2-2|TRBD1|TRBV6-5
TGTGCCAGCAGTGCCCAGACAGGGGGATGGGGGCTGTTTTTT
CASSAQTGGWGLFF
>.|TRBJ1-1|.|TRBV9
TGTGCCAGCAGCGTAGTCGGGGGAGAAGGGACGGCTTTCTTT
CASSVVGGEGTAFF
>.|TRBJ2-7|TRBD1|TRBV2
TGTGCCAGCAGTGGTACGGGACAGTCATACGAGCAGTACTTC
CASSGTGQSYEQYF
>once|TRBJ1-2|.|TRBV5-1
TGCGCCAGCAGCTTGGACAGGGCCAGCTATGGCTACACCTTC
CASSLDRASYGYTF
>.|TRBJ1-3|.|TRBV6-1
TGTGCCAGCAGTGAGGCGGACAGACCCTCTCTTGGAAACACCATATATTTT
CASSEADRPSLGNTIYF
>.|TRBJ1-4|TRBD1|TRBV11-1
TGTGCCAGCAGCTTAGGTCGGACAGGGGGCGCCAATGAAAAACTGTTTTTT
CASSLGRTGGANEKLFF
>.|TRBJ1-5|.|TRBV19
TGTGCCAGTAGTTGGGTAGGAGAGGGCAATCAGCCCCAGCATTTT
CASSWVGEGNQPQHF
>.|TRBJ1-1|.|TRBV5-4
TGTGCCAGCAGCTTGCCACAGCCCAAGAACACTGAAGCTTTCTTT
CASSLPQPKNTEAFF
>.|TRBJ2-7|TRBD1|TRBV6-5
TGTGCCAGCAGTGATGGGACAGTAACCTACGAGCAGTACTTC
CASSDGTVTYEQYF
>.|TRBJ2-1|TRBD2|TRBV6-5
TGTGCCAGCAGTTACTCGGTCGGCAGCGGGGTGGTACGGCAGTTCTTC
CASSYSVGSGVVRQFF
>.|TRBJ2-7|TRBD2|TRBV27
TGTGCCAGCAGTTTATCGGGCGGACTAGCGGGAGCGTACGAGCAGTACTTC
CASSLSGGLAGAYEQYF
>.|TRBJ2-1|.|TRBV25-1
TGTGCCAGCAGTGAAAACGTCGGGGGTCCTTCCTACAATGAGCAGTTCTTC
CASSENVGGPSYNEQFF
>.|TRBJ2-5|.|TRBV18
TGTGCCAGCTCACCATTAGGCGGTTTACAAGAGACCCAGTACTTC
CASSPLGGLQETQYF
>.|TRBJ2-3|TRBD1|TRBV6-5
TGTGCCAGCAGTTACGGGACAGGGGTCAGCACAGATACGCAGTATTTT
CASSYGTGVSTDTQYF
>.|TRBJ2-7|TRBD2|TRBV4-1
TGCGCCAGCAGCCAAGGGATAAGCGGGAGGGCCCCCTACGAGCAGTACTTC
CASSQGISGRAPYEQYF
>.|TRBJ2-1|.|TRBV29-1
TGCAGCGTTGAATGGCGGGATCGGTCCTACAATGAGCAGTTCTTC
CSVEWRDRSYNEQFF
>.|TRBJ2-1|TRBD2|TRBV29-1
TGCAGCGTTGTGGCTCCGGTGGGGAACTTCCCGGGAGGGTTTGAGCAGTTCTTC
CSVVAPVGNFPGGFEQFF
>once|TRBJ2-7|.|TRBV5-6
TGTGCCAGCAGCTTGGACCGGGAGCTCCCCTACGAGCAGTACTTC
CASSLDRELPYEQYF
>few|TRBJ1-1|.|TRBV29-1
TGCAGCGGCAGGGGTGGGAATGAAGCTTTCTTT
CSGRGGNEAFF
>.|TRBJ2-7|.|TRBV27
TGTGCCAGCAGAGTTCTCAGGGGTGGGTACGAGCAGTACTTC
CASRVLRGGYEQYF
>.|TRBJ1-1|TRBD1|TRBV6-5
TGTGCCAGCAGTCCCGGGGTAGGGGGCACCACTGAAGCTTTCTTT
CASSPGVGGTTEAFF
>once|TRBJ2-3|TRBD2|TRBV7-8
TGTGCCAGCATATGGCGGGAGGGCCTGCCAGATACGCAGTATTTT
CASIWREGLPDTQYF
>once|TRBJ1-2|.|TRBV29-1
TGCAGCGTTTACCGAGGCTATGGCTACACCTTC
CSVYRGYGYTF
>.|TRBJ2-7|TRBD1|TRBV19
TGTGCCAGTAGTATCGGACAGGGGATCAACGAGCAGTACTTC
CASSIGQGINEQYF
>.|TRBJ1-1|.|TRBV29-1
TGCAGCGCCGTGGGTCAGGTGAGCCTTGGGACTGAAGCTTTCTTT
CSAVGQVSLGTEAFF
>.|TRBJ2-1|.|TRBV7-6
TGTGCCAGCGGGCAGGGGTACGGTGAGCAGTTCTTC
CASGQGYGEQFF
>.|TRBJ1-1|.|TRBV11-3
TGTGCCAGCAGCTTATCGGGCCGGGGGGAAGCTTTCTTT
CASSLSGRGEAFF
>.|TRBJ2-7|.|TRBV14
TGTGCCAGCAGCCAAGTCATCTCCAGGGGTAGCTCCTACGAGCAGTACTTC
CASSQVISRGSSYEQYF
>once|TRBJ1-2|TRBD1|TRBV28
TGTGCCAGCAGTTTAGGGACAGGGGACCTCGCTAGGGATGGCTACACCTTC
CASSLGTGDLARDGYTF
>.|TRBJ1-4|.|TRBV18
TGTGCCAGCTCACCACCGACGAGCTCCGGGGAAAAACTGTTTTTT
CASSPPTSSGEKLFF
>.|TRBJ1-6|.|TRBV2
TGTGCCAGCAGTGAAAAGTCTGCAGCAGGCTCACCCCTCCACTTT
CASSEKSAAGSPLHF
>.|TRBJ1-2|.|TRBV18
TGTGCCAGCTCACCAGAGAGTCACTATGGCTACACCTTC
CASSPESHYGYTF
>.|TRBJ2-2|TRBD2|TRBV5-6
TGTGCCAGCAGCCCAGCGGGGGGCCTGGCGGGGGAGCTGTTTTTT
CASSPAGGLAGELFF
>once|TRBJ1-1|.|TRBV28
TGTGCCAGCAGTTTATACGTCTCGAGTTCGGAAGCTTTCTTT
CASSLYVSSSEAFF
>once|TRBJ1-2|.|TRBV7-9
TGTGCCAGCAGCAGTGAGAACTATGGCTACACCTTC
CASSSENYGYTF
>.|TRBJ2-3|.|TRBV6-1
TGTGCCAGCAGTGAAGATTGGCTAGAGAGGCTAGATACGCAGTATTTT
CASSEDWLERLDTQYF
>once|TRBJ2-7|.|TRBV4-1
TGCGCCAGCAGCCAAGGGGTCGGAGAGACTATTTACTTC
CASSQGVGETIYF